This TCR beta chain was sequenced in a study of radiotherapy plus CTLA-4 blockade in lung cancer. Data came from immunoSEQ multiplex PCR; TCRdb stores just in-frame clones and leaves some out. This repertoire shows about 120,000 clones, more than 80% found once; its top ten account for 5.5% to 8.5%. The CDR3 is 16 residues long. V lost 5 bases and J lost 0, with 14 bases in between. CDR1 is LNHNV and CDR2 is YYDKDF in the germline V gene (reference sequence). The rearrangement links TRBV15 to TRBJ1-3; D gene ambiguous. The specimen comprised peripheral blood, sampled from a patient treated with radiotherapy plus ipilimumab. This sequence originates from a human donor with non-small cell lung cancer that progressed on radiotherapy plus ipilimumab. CDR3 loop: CATSESVTDSGNTIYF. Written as DNA, the CDR3 is TGTGCCACCAGCGAATCTGTGACGGACTCTGGAAACACCATATATTTT. The full variable domain, rest sourced from reference TRBV15 and TRBJ1-3, is DAMVIQNPRYQVTQFGKPVTLSCSQTLNHNVMYWYQQKSSQAPKLLFHYYDKDFNNEADTPDNFQSRRPNTSFCFLDIRSPGLGDTAMYLCATSESVTDSGNTIYFGEGSWLTVV.